The 3 T cell receptor beta chains given below trace back to one sample, sequenced in a study of blood T cell repertoires in COVID-19. Measured with immunoSEQ multiplex PCR; TCRdb has only the in-frame clones, and not every one. Of approximately 260,000 clones in the sample, about nine tenths were seen once. Sequencing used PBMCs or T cells enriched from blood (not recorded which). Receptors originate from a woman in her sixties who had recovered from COVID-19.

This rearrangement joins TRBV5-1 to TRBJ2-3; 7 bases fit TRBD2. Germline trimming cut 5 bases from V and 3 bases from J; bases unmatched to any gene: 9. CDR3 length: 15 residues. Germline V gene lookup returns CDR1 SGHRS and CDR2 YFSETQ. CDR3 nucleotide sequence: TGCGCCAGCAGACCACCCGGGACTACAACAGATACGCAGTATTTT. Its translation is CASRPPGTTTDTQYF.

V and J are TRBV11-3 and TRBJ2-7; D is perhaps TRBD2 (6 bases). V was clipped by 6 bases and J by 4 bases, with 19 bases between them. Germline-derived CDR1 and CDR2 are SGHNT and YENEEA. This CDR3 is built from 15 residues. The CDR3 sequence is CASSYSAGTGYEQYF. DNA for the CDR3: TGTGCCAGCAGTTACAGCGCCGGGACTGGATACGAGCAGTACTTC.

The rearrangement links TRBV30 to TRBJ1-1, with TRBD1 identical over 8 bases. The length of the CDR3 is 16 residues. CDR1 and CDR2 from the germline V gene are GTSNPN and SVGIG (reference sequence). J gave up 4 bases and V 3 bases, and 13 bases lay outside the gene matches. The DNA for the CDR3 is TGTGCCTGGAGAGGACAGGGTCGTCAAGGTGTCACTGAAGCTTTCTTT. Residues: CAWRGQGRQGVTEAFF.